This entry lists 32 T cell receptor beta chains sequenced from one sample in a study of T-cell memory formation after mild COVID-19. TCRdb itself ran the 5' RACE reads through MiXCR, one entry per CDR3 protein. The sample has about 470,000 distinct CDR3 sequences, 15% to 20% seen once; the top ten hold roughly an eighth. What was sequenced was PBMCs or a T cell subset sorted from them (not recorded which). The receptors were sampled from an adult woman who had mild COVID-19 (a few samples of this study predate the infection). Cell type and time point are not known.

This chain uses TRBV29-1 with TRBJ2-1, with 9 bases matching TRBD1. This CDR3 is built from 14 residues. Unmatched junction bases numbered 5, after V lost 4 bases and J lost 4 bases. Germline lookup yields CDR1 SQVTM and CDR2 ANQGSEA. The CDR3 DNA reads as TGCAGCGTTGCCCCGACAGGGGGTTACAATGAGCAGTTCTTC. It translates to CSVAPTGGYNEQFF.

CDR3 sequence: CSAEGTRETQYF. The CDR3 DNA is TGCAGTGCTGAGGGTACCCGAGAGACCCAGTACTTC. The chain carries TRBV20-1 and TRBJ2-5, with TRBD2 as a possible D gene (5 bases). Germline V gene lookup returns CDR1 DFQATT and CDR2 SNEGSKA (reference sequence). Trimming took off 5 bases at V and 4 bases at J, with 11 bases between the two ends. The CDR3 is made up of 12 amino acids.

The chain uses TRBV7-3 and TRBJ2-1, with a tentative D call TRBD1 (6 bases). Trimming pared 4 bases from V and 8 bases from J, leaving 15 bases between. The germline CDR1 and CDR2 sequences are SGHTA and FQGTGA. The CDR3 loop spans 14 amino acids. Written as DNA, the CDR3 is TGTGCCAGCAGCTCGGGACAACCCGCGGATGAGCAGTTCTTC. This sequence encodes CASSSGQPADEQFF.

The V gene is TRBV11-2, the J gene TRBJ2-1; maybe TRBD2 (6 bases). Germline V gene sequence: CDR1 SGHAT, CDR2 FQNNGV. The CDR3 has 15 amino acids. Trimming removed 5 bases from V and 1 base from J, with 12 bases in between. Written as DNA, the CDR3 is TGTGCCAGCAGCCAGAGGAGGGGATCCTACAATGAGCAGTTCTTC. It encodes CASSQRRGSYNEQFF.

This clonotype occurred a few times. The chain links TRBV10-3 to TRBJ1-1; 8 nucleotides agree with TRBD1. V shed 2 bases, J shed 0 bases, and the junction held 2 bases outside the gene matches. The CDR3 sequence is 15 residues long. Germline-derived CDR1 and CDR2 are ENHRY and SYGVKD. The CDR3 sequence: CAISEAGGLNTEAFF. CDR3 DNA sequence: TGTGCCATCAGTGAGGCAGGGGGCCTGAACACTGAAGCTTTCTTT.

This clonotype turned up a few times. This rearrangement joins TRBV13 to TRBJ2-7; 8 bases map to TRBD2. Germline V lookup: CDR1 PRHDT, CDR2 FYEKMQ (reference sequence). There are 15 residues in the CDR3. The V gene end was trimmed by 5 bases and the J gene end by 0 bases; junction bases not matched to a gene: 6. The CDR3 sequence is CASSRTSGHSYEQYF. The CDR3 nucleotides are TGTGCCAGCAGCCGTACTAGCGGACACTCCTACGAGCAGTACTTC.

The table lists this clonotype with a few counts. The CDR3 DNA reads TGTGCCAGCAGCCAAGGCAGGAGGAATTCACCCCTCCACTTT. Its protein is CASSQGRRNSPLHF. V is TRBV3-1 and J is TRBJ1-6, with D unclear. From germline, CDR1 is LGHDT and CDR2 YNNKEL (reference sequence). V was shortened by 1 base and J by 7 bases, with 8 bases between the two germline ends. The CDR3 consists of 14 residues.

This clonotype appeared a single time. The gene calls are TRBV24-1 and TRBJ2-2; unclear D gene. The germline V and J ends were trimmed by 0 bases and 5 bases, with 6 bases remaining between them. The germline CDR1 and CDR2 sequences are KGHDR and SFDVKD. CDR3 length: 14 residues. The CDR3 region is CATSDLDKTGELFF. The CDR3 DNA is TGTGCCACCAGTGATTTGGACAAAACCGGGGAGCTGTTTTTT.

CDR3 sequence: CASRLRELGTEAFF. CDR3 sequence (DNA): TGTGCCAGCAGACTACGGGAATTGGGCACTGAAGCTTTCTTT. V and J are TRBV7-2 and TRBJ1-1; D gene unclear. V lost 6 bases and J 4 bases, leaving 15 bases between the germline ends. The CDR3 sequence is 14 residues long. Germline lookup yields CDR1 SGHTA and CDR2 FQGNSA.

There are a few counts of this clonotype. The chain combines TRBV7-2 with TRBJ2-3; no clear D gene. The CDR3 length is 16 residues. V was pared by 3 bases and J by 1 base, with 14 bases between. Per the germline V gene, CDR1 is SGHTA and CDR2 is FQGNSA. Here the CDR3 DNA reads TGTGCCAGCAGCTTTCAGCCCTCGTATGGCACAGATACGCAGTATTTT. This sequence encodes CASSFQPSYGTDTQYF.

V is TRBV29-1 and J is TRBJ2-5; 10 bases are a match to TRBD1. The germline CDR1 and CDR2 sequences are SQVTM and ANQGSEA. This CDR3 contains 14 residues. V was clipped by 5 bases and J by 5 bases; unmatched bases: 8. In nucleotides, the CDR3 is TGCAGCGTTAGTCCCGGGACAGGGGTGGAGACCCAGTACTTC. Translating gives CSVSPGTGVETQYF.

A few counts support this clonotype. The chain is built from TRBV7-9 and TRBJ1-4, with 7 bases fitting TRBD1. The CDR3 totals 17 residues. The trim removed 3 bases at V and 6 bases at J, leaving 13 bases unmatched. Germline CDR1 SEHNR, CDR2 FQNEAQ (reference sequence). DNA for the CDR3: TGTGCCAGCAGCTTTACCTCAAGGGGCAGGGGGGATGAAAAACTGTTTTTT. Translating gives CASSFTSRGRGDEKLFF.

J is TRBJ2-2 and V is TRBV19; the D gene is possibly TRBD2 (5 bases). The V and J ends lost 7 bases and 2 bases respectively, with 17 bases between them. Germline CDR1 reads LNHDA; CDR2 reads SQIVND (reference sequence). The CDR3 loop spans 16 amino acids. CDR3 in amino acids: CASTLRPGINTGELFF. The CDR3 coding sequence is TGTGCCAGTACCCTTCGGCCGGGGATTAACACCGGGGAGCTGTTTTTT. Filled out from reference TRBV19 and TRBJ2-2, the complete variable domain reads DGGITQSPKYLFRKEGQNVTLSCEQNLNHDAMYWYRQDPGQGLRLIYYSQIVNDFQKGDIAEGYSVSREKKESFPLTVTSAQKNPTAFYLCASTLRPGINTGELFFGEGSRLTVL.

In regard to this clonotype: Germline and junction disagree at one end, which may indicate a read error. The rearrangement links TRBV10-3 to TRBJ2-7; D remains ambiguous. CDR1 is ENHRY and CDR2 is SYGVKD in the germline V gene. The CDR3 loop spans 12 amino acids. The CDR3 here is CASSSWSYEQYF. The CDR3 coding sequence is TGTGCCAGCAGTAGCTGGTCCTACGAGCAGTACTTC.

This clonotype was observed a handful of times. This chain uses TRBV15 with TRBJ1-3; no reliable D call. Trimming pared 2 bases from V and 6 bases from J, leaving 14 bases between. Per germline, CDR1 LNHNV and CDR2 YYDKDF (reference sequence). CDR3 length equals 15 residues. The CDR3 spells CATSRSRGGINTIYF. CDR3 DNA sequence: TGTGCCACCAGCAGATCACGGGGAGGGATAAACACCATATATTTT.

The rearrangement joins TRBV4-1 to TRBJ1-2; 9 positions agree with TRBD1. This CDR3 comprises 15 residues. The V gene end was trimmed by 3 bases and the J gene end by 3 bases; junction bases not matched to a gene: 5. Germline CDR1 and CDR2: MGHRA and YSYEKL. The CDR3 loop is CASSQGTGKHYGYTF. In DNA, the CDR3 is TGCGCCAGCAGCCAGGGGACAGGGAAGCACTATGGCTACACCTTC.

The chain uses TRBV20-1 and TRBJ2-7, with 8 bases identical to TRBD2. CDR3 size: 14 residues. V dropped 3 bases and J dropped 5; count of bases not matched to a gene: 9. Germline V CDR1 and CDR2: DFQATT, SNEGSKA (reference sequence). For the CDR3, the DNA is TGCAGTGCTAGTCCCCGACTAGCGTTCCACGAGCAGTACTTC. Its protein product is CSASPRLAFHEQYF.

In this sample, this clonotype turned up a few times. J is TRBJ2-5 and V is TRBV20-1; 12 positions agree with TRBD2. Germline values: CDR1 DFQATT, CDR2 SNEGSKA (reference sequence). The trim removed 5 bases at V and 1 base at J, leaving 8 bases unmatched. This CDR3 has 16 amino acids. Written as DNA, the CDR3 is TGCAGTGCTCACCAAGGACTAGCGGGATCCCAAGAGACCCAGTACTTC. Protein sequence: CSAHQGLAGSQETQYF.

CDR3 protein: CASSSRQGAWTEAFF. The CDR3 DNA reads TGCGCCAGCAGCTCTCGACAGGGGGCTTGGACTGAAGCTTTCTTT. V usage is TRBV5-1 and J usage is TRBJ1-1, with 10 bases identical to TRBD1. The V gene's germline CDR1 is SGHRS and CDR2 YFSETQ. The CDR3 contains 15 residues. Trimming took 3 bases from V and 5 from J; bases not matched to a gene: 7.

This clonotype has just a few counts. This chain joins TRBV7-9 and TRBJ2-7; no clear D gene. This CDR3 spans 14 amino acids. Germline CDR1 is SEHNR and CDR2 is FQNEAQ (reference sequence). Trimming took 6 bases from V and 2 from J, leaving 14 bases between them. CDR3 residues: CASRTDKTTYEQYF. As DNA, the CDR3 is TGTGCCAGCAGAACAGACAAGACCACCTACGAGCAGTACTTC.

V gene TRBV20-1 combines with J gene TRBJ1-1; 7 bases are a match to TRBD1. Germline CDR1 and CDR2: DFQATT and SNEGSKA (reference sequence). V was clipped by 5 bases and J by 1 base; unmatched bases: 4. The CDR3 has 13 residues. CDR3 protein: CSAWDSPNTEAFF. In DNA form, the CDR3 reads TGCAGTGCTTGGGACAGCCCGAACACTGAAGCTTTCTTT.

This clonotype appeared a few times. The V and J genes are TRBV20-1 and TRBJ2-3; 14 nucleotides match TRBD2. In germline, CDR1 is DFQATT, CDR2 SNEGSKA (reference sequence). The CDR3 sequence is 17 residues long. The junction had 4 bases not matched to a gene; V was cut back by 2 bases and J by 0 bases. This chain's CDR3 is CSARQTSGRASTDTQYF. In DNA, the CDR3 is TGCAGTGCTAGACAGACTAGCGGGAGGGCCAGCACAGATACGCAGTATTTT.

As DNA, the CDR3 is TGTGCCTGGAGTGAGCTGAGCTCTGGGGCCAACGTCCTGACTTTC. Translating gives CAWSELSSGANVLTF. The chain uses TRBV30 and TRBJ2-6; D ambiguous. Looked up from germline, CDR1 is GTSNPN and CDR2 is SVGIG (reference sequence). This CDR3 contains 15 residues. V dropped 1 base and J dropped 0 bases, with 7 bases sitting between them.

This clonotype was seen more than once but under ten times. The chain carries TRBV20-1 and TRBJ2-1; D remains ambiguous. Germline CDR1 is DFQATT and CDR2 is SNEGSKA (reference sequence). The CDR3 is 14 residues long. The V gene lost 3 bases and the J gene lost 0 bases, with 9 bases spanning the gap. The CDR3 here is CSARQTVSYNEQFF. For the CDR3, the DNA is TGCAGTGCTAGGCAGACGGTCTCCTACAATGAGCAGTTCTTC.

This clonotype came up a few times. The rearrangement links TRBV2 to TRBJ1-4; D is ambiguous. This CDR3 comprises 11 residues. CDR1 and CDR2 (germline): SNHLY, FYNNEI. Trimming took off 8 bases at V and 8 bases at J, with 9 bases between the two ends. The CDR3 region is CASGKGEKLFF. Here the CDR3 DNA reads TGTGCCAGCGGGAAAGGGGAAAAACTGTTTTTT.

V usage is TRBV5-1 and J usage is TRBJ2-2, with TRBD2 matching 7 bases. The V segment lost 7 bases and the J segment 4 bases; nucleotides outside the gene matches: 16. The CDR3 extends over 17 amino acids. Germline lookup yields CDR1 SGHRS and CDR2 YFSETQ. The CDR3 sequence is CASALGGGIEGTGELFF. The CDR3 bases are TGCGCCAGCGCCCTCGGCGGGGGTATCGAGGGCACCGGGGAGCTGTTTTTT.

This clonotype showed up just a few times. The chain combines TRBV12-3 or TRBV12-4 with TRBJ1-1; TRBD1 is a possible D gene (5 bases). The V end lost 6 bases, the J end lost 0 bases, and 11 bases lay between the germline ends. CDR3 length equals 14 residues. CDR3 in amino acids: CASSSQGVNTEAFF. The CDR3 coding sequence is TGTGCCAGCAGCTCCCAGGGCGTGAACACTGAAGCTTTCTTT.

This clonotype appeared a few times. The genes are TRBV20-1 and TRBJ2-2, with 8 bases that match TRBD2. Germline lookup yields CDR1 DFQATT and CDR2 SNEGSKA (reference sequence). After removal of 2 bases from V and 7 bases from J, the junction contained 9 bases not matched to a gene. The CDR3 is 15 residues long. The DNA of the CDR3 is TGCAGTGCTAGATCACCTGGACTAGCAGGCGGGGAGCTGTTTTTT. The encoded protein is CSARSPGLAGGELFF.

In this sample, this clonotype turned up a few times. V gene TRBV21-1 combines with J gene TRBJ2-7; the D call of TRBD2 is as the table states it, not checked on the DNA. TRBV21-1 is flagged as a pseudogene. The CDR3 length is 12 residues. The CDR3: CARPGLEDEQYF. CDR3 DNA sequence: TGTGCCAGACCGGGACTAGAGGACGAGCAGTACTTC.

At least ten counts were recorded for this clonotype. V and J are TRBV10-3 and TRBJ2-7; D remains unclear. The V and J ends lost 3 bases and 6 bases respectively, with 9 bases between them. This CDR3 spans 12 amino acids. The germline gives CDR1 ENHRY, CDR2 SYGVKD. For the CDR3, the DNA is TGTGCCATCAGTGAAGGTGGATCCGAGCAGTACTTC. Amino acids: CAISEGGSEQYF.

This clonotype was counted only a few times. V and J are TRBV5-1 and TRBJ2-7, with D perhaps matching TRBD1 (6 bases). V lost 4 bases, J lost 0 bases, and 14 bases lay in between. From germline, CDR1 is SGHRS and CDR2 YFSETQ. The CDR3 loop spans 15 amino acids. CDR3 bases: TGCGCCAGCAGCCCCCGGGACATCTTCTCCTACGAGCAGTACTTC. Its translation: CASSPRDIFSYEQYF. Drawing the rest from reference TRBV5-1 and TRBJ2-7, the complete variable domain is KAGVTQTPRYLIKTRGQQVTLSCSPISGHRSVSWYQQTPGQGLQFLFEYFSETQRNKGNFPGRFSGRQFSNSRSEMNVSTLELGDSALYLCASSPRDIFSYEQYFGPGTRLTVT.

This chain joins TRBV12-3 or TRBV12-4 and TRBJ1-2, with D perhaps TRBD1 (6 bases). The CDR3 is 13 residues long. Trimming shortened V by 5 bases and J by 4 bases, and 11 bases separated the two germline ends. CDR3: CASSRDISYGYTF. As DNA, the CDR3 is TGTGCCAGCAGTCGGGACATTAGCTATGGCTACACCTTC.